This T cell receptor beta chain was retrieved from a study of post-analysis software for immune sequencing data. The overall study: Secondary progressive, relapsing-remitting and progressive-relapsing multiple sclerosis were among the included disease courses. Study-wide results and caveats: Samples from one preparation batch, clustered by F measure, grouped strongly together.

The authors incorporated unique molecular identifiers into the TCR beta cDNA libraries. Between roughly 0.9 and 11 million T cells gave rise to roughly 0.5 million cDNA molecules. From the PCR reads, TCRdb called clonotypes with MiXCR, one entry per CDR3 protein. The profile shows 180,000 or so distinct CDR3 sequences, roughly 30% of them singletons. This clonotype was picked up many times. Its target is unknown. Sequenced input: blood. This receptor was taken from a girl under 18 with multiple sclerosis.

CDR3 coding DNA: TGTGCCAGTAGACCGGGAGACAGGGATGGCTACACCTTC. It specifies CASRPGDRDGYTF. The rearrangement joins TRBV19 to TRBJ1-2; 7 nucleotides agree with TRBD1. CDR1 and CDR2 from the germline V gene are LNHDA and SQIVND (reference sequence). J gave up 6 bases and V 6 bases, and 7 bases lay outside the gene matches. The CDR3 is 13 amino acids.